A single sample is the source of the 27 T cell receptor beta chains below, sequenced in a study of OX40 agonist ivuxolimab in advanced cancers. The library was made by the immunoSEQ multiplex PCR assay. In its TCRdb copy, this immuneACCESS table keeps in-frame sequences only and misses some clones. Where compared with another copy, unresolved V genes explain less than half of these, and the others have no known cause. The sample has 53,000 or so clones on record, more than 75% of them singletons. Of the sample, roughly an eighth falls within the top ten clones. The sequences come from CD4+ or CD8+ T cells sorted from blood, collected in a trial of the OX40 agonist ivuxolimab. The receptor source for this set is an adult with an advanced solid tumor such as melanoma, head and neck, liver or kidney cancer.

The J gene is TRBJ2-1, the V gene TRBV18, with D possibly TRBD2 on 6 matching bases. V gave up 8 bases and J gave up 0 bases, with 11 bases separating them. Germline loops: CDR1 KGHSH, CDR2 LQKENI. This CDR3 comprises 14 residues. The CDR3 region has the DNA TGTGCCAGCACCGCGGACTACTCCTACAATGAGCAGTTCTTC. Translated, it gives CASTADYSYNEQFF.

This clone was detected only a few times. CDR3 region: CASSYRRERSYEQYF. CDR3 nucleotides: TGTGCCAGCAGTTACCGGCGGGAGAGGTCCTACGAGCAGTACTTC. This chain joins TRBV6-5 and TRBJ2-7, with 7 positions matching TRBD2. CDR1 and CDR2 from the germline V gene are MNHEY and SVGAGI. The V and J ends lost 2 bases and 1 base, in that order; junction bases with no gene match: 5. The CDR3 loop spans 15 amino acids.

This chain links TRBV19 with TRBJ1-1; D possibly corresponds to TRBD1 (6 bases). This CDR3 comprises 14 residues. Trimming took off 2 bases at V and 5 bases at J, with 12 bases between the two ends. Per the germline V gene, CDR1 is LNHDA and CDR2 is SQIVND (reference sequence). This CDR3 is CASSIMEGGTEAFF. The CDR3 DNA reads as TGTGCCAGTAGTATAATGGAAGGGGGGACTGAAGCTTTCTTT. The entire variable domain, with the rest obtained from reference TRBV19 and TRBJ1-1, is as follows: DGGITQSPKYLFRKEGQNVTLSCEQNLNHDAMYWYRQDPGQGLRLIYYSQIVNDFQKGDIAEGYSVSREKKESFPLTVTSAQKNPTAFYLCASSIMEGGTEAFFGQGTRLTVV.

The V gene is TRBV6-1, the J gene TRBJ1-2; D unclear. The CDR3 is 16 amino acids. Germline V gene data show CDR1 as MNHNS and CDR2 as SASEGT. The V end lost 4 bases, the J end lost 4 bases, and 19 bases lay between the germline ends. The CDR3 reads CASSGLADRKTYGYTF. DNA of the CDR3: TGTGCCAGCAGTGGACTGGCGGATAGAAAGACCTATGGCTACACCTTC.

The CDR3 loop reads CASSRPSAGELFF. In DNA, the CDR3 is TGTGCCAGCAGCCGCCCCTCCGCCGGGGAGCTGTTTTTT. The chain employs TRBV11-2 and TRBJ2-2, with no clear D. Trimming took 5 bases from V and 6 from J, leaving 10 bases between them. CDR3 size: 13 residues. CDR1 is SGHAT, CDR2 FQNNGV, per germline.

The chain uses TRBV5-1 and TRBJ2-5; 7 positions match TRBD2. Germline lookup yields CDR1 SGHRS and CDR2 YFSETQ. After removal of 0 bases from V and 2 bases from J, the junction contained 4 bases not matched to a gene. CDR3 length: 15 amino acids. The chain's CDR3 is CASSLVDSGQETQYF. The DNA of the CDR3 is TGCGCCAGCAGCTTGGTCGATAGCGGGCAAGAGACCCAGTACTTC.

J is TRBJ2-2 and V is TRBV30; 10 nucleotides agree with TRBD1. Germline values: CDR1 GTSNPN, CDR2 SVGIG (reference sequence). Unmatched junction bases numbered 12, after V lost 5 bases and J lost 6 bases. The CDR3 spans 16 residues. Here the CDR3 reads CAWRGWDRGPAGELFF. Here the CDR3 DNA reads TGTGCCTGGCGCGGATGGGACAGGGGCCCCGCCGGGGAGCTGTTTTTT.

J is TRBJ2-1 and V is TRBV10-3; TRBD2 aligns across 14 bases. V was clipped by 8 bases and J by 8 bases; unmatched bases: 8. CDR1 and CDR2 (germline): ENHRY, SYGVKD. This CDR3 has 15 amino acids. The CDR3 loop is CAISRGTSGSYEQFF. CDR3 sequence (DNA): TGTGCCATCTCCCGGGGGACTAGCGGGAGCTATGAGCAGTTCTTC.

The chain employs TRBV19 and TRBJ1-1; D possibly corresponds to TRBD1 (6 bases). Per germline, CDR1 LNHDA and CDR2 SQIVND (reference sequence). The CDR3 has 16 residues. V was trimmed by 0 bases and J by 4 bases, leaving 15 bases between them. CDR3 in amino acids: CASSIDPGTMSTEAFF. The CDR3 nucleotides read TGTGCCAGTAGTATAGACCCCGGGACAATGAGCACTGAAGCTTTCTTT.

This sequence joins TRBV5-1 and TRBJ2-7, with 11 bases fitting TRBD1. This CDR3 comprises 16 residues. V gave up 4 bases and J gave up 5 bases; unmatched junction bases: 11. The germline V gene has CDR1 SGHRS and CDR2 YFSETQ. CDR3 in amino acids: CASSLVRGQGDHEQYF. CDR3 in DNA: TGCGCCAGCAGCCTAGTTCGGGGACAGGGGGACCACGAGCAGTACTTC.

In DNA form, the CDR3 reads TGTGCCAGCAGCCCCAGGAATAACATCTTAGCCAAAAACATTCAGTACTTC. Its protein product is CASSPRNNILAKNIQYF. The chain combines TRBV7-8 with TRBJ2-4; D is uncertain. From germline, CDR1 is SGHVS and CDR2 FQNEAQ. The CDR3 length is 17 residues. The V and J ends lost 5 bases and 0 bases respectively, with 17 bases between them.

This clone was picked up a small number of times. V usage is TRBV7-2 and J usage is TRBJ2-7; D is possibly TRBD1 or TRBD2 (5 bases each). V was pared by 5 bases and J by 0 bases, with 11 bases between. Germline CDR1 SGHTA, CDR2 FQGNSA. This CDR3 comprises 14 residues. CDR3 in amino acids: CASSLIGASYEQYF. DNA for the CDR3: TGTGCCAGCAGCCTGATCGGGGCCTCCTACGAGCAGTACTTC.

The rearrangement links TRBV10-3 to TRBJ2-3; TRBD2 aligns across 10 bases. Trimming removed 2 bases from V and 0 bases from J; junction bases left unmatched: 11. In germline, CDR1 is ENHRY, CDR2 SYGVKD. The CDR3 has 19 amino acids. CDR3 protein: CAISERFRTSGTSTDTQYF. CDR3 in DNA: TGTGCCATCAGTGAGCGTTTCCGGACTAGCGGTACTAGCACAGATACGCAGTATTTT.

The gene calls are TRBV20-1 and TRBJ2-3; maybe TRBD2 (7 bases). The germline CDR1 and CDR2 sequences are DFQATT and SNEGSKA (reference sequence). V was clipped by 2 bases and J by 10 bases, with 10 bases between them. This CDR3 region has 11 residues. CDR3 DNA sequence: TGCAGTGCTAGAAGGGGGGGTGCGCAGTATTTT. This encodes CSARRGGAQYF.

The V and J genes are TRBV6-1 and TRBJ2-3, with 8 bases aligning to TRBD1. Germline trimming cut 2 bases from V and 4 bases from J; bases unmatched to any gene: 2. Germline V lookup: CDR1 MNHNS, CDR2 SASEGT. This CDR3 has 14 amino acids. This CDR3 is CASSEQGAPDTQYF. As DNA, the CDR3 is TGTGCCAGCAGTGAACAGGGGGCGCCAGATACGCAGTATTTT.

The rearrangement uses TRBV30 and TRBJ1-4; D possibly corresponds to TRBD1 (6 bases). The CDR3 length is 16 residues. Trimming pared 4 bases from V and 0 bases from J, leaving 15 bases between. Germline assignment: CDR1 GTSNPN and CDR2 SVGIG (reference sequence). Here the CDR3 DNA reads TGTGCCTGGACTGTTAGGGGGGGCTCAACTAATGAAAAACTGTTTTTT. This gives the protein CAWTVRGGSTNEKLFF.

This clone has more than one count but fewer than ten. V gene TRBV28 combines with J gene TRBJ1-2; tentative D call: TRBD1 (6 bases). Germline assignment: CDR1 MDHEN and CDR2 SYDVKM. CDR3 length equals 13 residues. V was pared by 5 bases and J by 4 bases, with 11 bases between. For the CDR3, the DNA is TGTGCCAGCAGTCTCACAGGGACCTATGGCTACACCTTC. Amino acids: CASSLTGTYGYTF.

The chain joins TRBV18 to TRBJ1-5; D not resolved. V lost 1 base, J lost 9 bases, and 16 bases lay in between. CDR3 size: 15 residues. Germline assignment: CDR1 KGHSH and CDR2 LQKENI. For the CDR3, the DNA is TGTGCCAGCTCACCACAAGGACTCACCCACGGGCCCCAGCATTTT. Protein: CASSPQGLTHGPQHF.

The chain uses TRBV5-4 and TRBJ2-2, with 7 bases lining up with TRBD1. CDR1 is SGHNT, CDR2 YYREEE, per germline (reference sequence). The CDR3 runs to 16 residues. J gave up 4 bases and V 6 bases, and 12 bases lay outside the gene matches. The CDR3 sequence: CASTTHRTGGTGELFF. Written as DNA, the CDR3 is TGTGCCAGCACCACACACCGGACAGGCGGCACCGGGGAGCTGTTTTTT.

This chain links TRBV29-1 with TRBJ2-1; tentative D call: TRBD1 (6 bases). The V and J ends lost 6 bases and 4 bases respectively, with 10 bases between them. The CDR3 runs 12 residues. CDR1 and CDR2 (germline): SQVTM, ANQGSEA. The CDR3 reads CSVDGQYNEQFF. The CDR3, as DNA: TGCAGCGTCGACGGACAGTACAATGAGCAGTTCTTC.

The chain employs TRBV29-1 and TRBJ2-1, with D unclear. CDR3 length: 14 residues. The germline V gene has CDR1 SQVTM and CDR2 ANQGSEA. The ends were cut back, 4 bases at V and 7 bases at J, with 17 bases in the middle. For the CDR3, the DNA is TGCAGCGTTGCGTCCGACTCCCTGGGTAATGAGCAGTTCTTC. It encodes CSVASDSLGNEQFF.

Comment on this clone: The DNA is left out, because the CDR3 cannot be placed on it with certainty; the CDR3 is given as TCRdb lists it. The V call is TRBV27, the J call TRBJ2-2; TRBD1 is the table's D call, not checked against the DNA. CDR1 is MNHEY, CDR2 SMNVEV, per germline (reference sequence). The CDR3 is 16 amino acids long, termini counted. CDR3 region: CASSFLAGGRTGELFF.

The chain recombines TRBV19 with TRBJ1-2; perhaps TRBD1 as D (6 bases). This CDR3 comprises 14 residues. V was pared by 2 bases and J by 8 bases, with 15 bases between. CDR1 and CDR2 (germline): LNHDA, SQIVND (reference sequence). This CDR3 reads CASSIPGQGWGYTF. The DNA for the CDR3 is TGTGCCAGTAGTATACCCGGCCAGGGGTGGGGCTACACCTTC.

This chain uses TRBV10-1 with TRBJ2-3; TRBD1 or TRBD2 may be the D gene (5 bases each). Germline loops: CDR1 WNHNN, CDR2 SYGVQD (reference sequence). V lost 5 bases and J 6 bases, leaving 9 bases between the germline ends. CDR3 size: 12 residues. In DNA form, the CDR3 reads TGCGCCAGCAGTCGGGACCGGGATACGCAGTATTTT. This codes for CASSRDRDTQYF.

The V gene is TRBV28, the J gene TRBJ1-2; 7 bases agree with TRBD1. The CDR3 runs 14 residues. Per germline, CDR1 MDHEN and CDR2 SYDVKM. J was trimmed by 4 bases and V by 9 bases; bases with no gene match: 11. CDR3 coding DNA: TGTGCCAGTTTGCTCCGACAGGGAAGCTATGGCTACACCTTC. Amino acid sequence: CASLLRQGSYGYTF.

The rearrangement uses TRBV6-6 and TRBJ2-7; 10 positions agree with TRBD2. J gave up 1 base and V 10 bases, and 10 bases lay outside the gene matches. Germline values: CDR1 MNHNY, CDR2 SVGAGI (reference sequence). This CDR3 is 15 amino acids long. This CDR3 is CATSLAGEGSYEQYF. The CDR3 DNA reads TGTGCCACCTCCCTAGCGGGAGAAGGTTCCTACGAGCAGTACTTC.

The chain uses TRBV9 and TRBJ2-3; TRBD2 agrees at 11 bases. The germline V gene has CDR1 SGDLS and CDR2 YYNGEE. The CDR3 sequence is 15 residues long. V lost 0 bases, J lost 9 bases, and 6 bases stayed unmatched. CDR3 protein: CASSVGSGRVSTQYF. In nucleotides, the CDR3 is TGTGCCAGCAGCGTAGGTAGCGGGAGGGTCTCGACGCAGTATTTT.